The entry below gives a single T cell receptor (beta chain) sequence along with its context. The data stem from a study of blood T cell repertoires in COVID-19. At the level of the study: The cDNA or gDNA used as material had been derived from T cells, B-cell-depleted T cells, or PBMCs.

Between the trimmed V and J ends, which lost 11 bases and 6 bases, there was a span of 17 bases. The CDR3 has 12 amino acids. The germline V gene has CDR1 SNHLY and CDR2 FYNNEI. Produced via immunoSEQ multiplex PCR; TCRdb's table is partial and in-frame only. This table holds about 160,000 clones, 82% found once. The receptor was isolated from a woman aged 80 or over with active or convalescent COVID-19. The genes are TRBV2 and TRBJ2-7; tentative D call: TRBD2 (6 bases). Sequencing was performed on peripheral blood. The CDR3 spells CAGGSFLAEQYF. CDR3 bases: TGTGCCGGGGGGAGCTTTCTCGCCGAGCAGTACTTC.